This T cell receptor (beta chain) is drawn from a study of T cells after yellow fever vaccination. TCRdb reprocessed the 5' RACE reads with MiXCR, giving one entry per CDR3 protein. The profile shows around 530,000 distinct CDR3 sequences, roughly 17% of them singletons. CDR3 size: 14 residues. V lost 5 bases and J lost 7, with 15 bases in between. General study points: The study noted that FACS-sorted repertoires could contain abundant clonotypes contaminating from the bulk population. Subsequent to the booster, the majority of primary-vaccination clones reappeared (roughly 96% CD4, roughly 90% CD8).

This clonotype has more than one count but fewer than ten. Its antigen is currently unknown. The receptor was derived from a man aged 18 to 30 who received the YFV17D yellow fever vaccine. The V and J genes are TRBV12-3 or TRBV12-4 and TRBJ2-4, with a tentative D call TRBD1 (6 bases). The sample was PBMCs, taken about 5 days after the first yellow fever vaccination. CDR3 residues: CASSLPQGVNIQYF. CDR3 coding DNA: TGTGCCAGCAGTCTCCCACAGGGAGTGAACATTCAGTACTTC.